Listed here are 4 T cell receptor beta chains from one sample, sequenced in a study of blood T cells in healthy people across ages. A second roughly 6 to 11 cycle PCR used barcoded and J-beta primers. TCRdb fed the 5' RACE reads into MiXCR, producing one record per CDR3 protein. The repertoire holds about 560,000 distinct CDR3 sequences, around 27% seen once, with 3% to 4% in the top ten. These data also featured in a second study, about T cells of mothers and their children.

Sequenced input: blood. The receptor set was obtained from a boy between 2 and 15 years old in good health.

This clonotype has only a few counts. The gene calls are TRBV7-9 and TRBJ1-1; 7 bases are shared with TRBD1. Germline values: CDR1 SEHNR, CDR2 FQNEAQ (reference sequence). This CDR3 is 13 amino acids long. J was trimmed by 4 bases and V by 3 bases; bases with no gene match: 2. The CDR3 DNA is TGTGCCAGCAGCTTCAGGGGGATCACTGAAGCTTTCTTT. Translation: CASSFRGITEAFF.

The chain recombines TRBV7-2 with TRBJ1-1; the D is unclear. Trimming took 2 bases from V and 4 from J, leaving 11 bases between them. Germline values: CDR1 SGHTA, CDR2 FQGNSA. The CDR3 loop spans 14 amino acids. The CDR3 nucleotides read TGTGCCAGCAGCTTAAAACAAGGTCCCACTGAAGCTTTCTTT. Its translation is CASSLKQGPTEAFF. Based on the CDR3 plus reference TRBV7-2 and TRBJ1-1, the full variable domain is GAGVSQSPSNKVTEKGKDVELRCDPISGHTALYWYRQSLGQGLEFLIYFQGNSAPDKSGLPSDRFSAERTGGSVSTLTIQRTQQEDSAVYLCASSLKQGPTEAFFGQGTRLTVV.

J is TRBJ2-5 and V is TRBV13; 7 nucleotides line up with TRBD1. The J call could be wrong; TRBJ2-7 is a better fit for the DNA end. This CDR3 region has 16 residues. Germline assignment: CDR1 PRHDT and CDR2 FYEKMQ (reference sequence). Here the CDR3 DNA reads TGTGCCAGCAGCCCGTCAACCGGGACAGTCTCCTACGAGCAGTACTTC. Translated: CASSPSTGTVSYEQYF.

This clonotype was detected only once. The V gene is TRBV4-2, the J gene TRBJ1-2; no clear D. Germline V gene lookup returns CDR1 LGHNA and CDR2 YNFKEQ. Between the trimmed V and J ends, which lost 0 bases and 4 bases, there was a span of 15 bases. The length of the CDR3 is 16 residues. Here the CDR3 DNA reads TGTGCCAGCAGCCAAGATGGGGAGCGGGATCTCTATGGCTACACCTTC. This encodes CASSQDGERDLYGYTF.